The subject of this entry is one TCR beta chain. In the study's own analysis: Amplification from reference gene primers served as the basis for estimated nucleated cell counts. Sequenced by immunoSEQ multiplex PCR; TCRdb stores in-frame clones only, minus some. The V and J calls and clone size are taken from that table; D and trimming were inferred from the DNA. This table has 45,000 to 50,000 clones, under 85% appearing once. The data were obtained in a study of blood T cell repertoires in COVID-19. Overall study: Spain, Italy and the United States supplied samples that represented acute and convalescent COVID-19. From T cells, B-cell-depleted T cells, or PBMCs came the material, which was cDNA or gDNA.

CDR1 is MGHRA, CDR2 YSYEKL, per germline. The CDR3 covers 15 residues. V was clipped by 2 bases and J by 6 bases; unmatched bases: 6. The chain combines TRBV4-1 with TRBJ1-2; 10 bases match TRBD1. This TCR was recovered from a man aged 55 to 70 with active COVID-19. Sequencing was carried out using peripheral blood. The CDR3 spells CASSQPGQGWDGYTF. In DNA, the CDR3 is TGCGCCAGCAGCCAACCGGGACAGGGGTGGGATGGCTACACCTTC.